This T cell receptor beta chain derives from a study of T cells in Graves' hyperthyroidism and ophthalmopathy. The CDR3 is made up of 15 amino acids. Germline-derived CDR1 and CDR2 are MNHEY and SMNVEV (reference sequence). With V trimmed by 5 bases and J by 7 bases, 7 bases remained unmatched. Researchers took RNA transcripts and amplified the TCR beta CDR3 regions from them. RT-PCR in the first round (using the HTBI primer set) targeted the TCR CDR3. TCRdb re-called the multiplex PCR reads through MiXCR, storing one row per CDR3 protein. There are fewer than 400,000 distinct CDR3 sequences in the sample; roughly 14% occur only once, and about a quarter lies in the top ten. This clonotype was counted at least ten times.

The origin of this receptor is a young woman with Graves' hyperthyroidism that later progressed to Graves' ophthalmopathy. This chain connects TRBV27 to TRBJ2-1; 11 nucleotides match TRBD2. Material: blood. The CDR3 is CASSAGTSGSNEQFF. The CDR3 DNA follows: TGTGCCAGCAGTGCCGGGACTAGCGGTTCGAATGAGCAGTTCTTC.